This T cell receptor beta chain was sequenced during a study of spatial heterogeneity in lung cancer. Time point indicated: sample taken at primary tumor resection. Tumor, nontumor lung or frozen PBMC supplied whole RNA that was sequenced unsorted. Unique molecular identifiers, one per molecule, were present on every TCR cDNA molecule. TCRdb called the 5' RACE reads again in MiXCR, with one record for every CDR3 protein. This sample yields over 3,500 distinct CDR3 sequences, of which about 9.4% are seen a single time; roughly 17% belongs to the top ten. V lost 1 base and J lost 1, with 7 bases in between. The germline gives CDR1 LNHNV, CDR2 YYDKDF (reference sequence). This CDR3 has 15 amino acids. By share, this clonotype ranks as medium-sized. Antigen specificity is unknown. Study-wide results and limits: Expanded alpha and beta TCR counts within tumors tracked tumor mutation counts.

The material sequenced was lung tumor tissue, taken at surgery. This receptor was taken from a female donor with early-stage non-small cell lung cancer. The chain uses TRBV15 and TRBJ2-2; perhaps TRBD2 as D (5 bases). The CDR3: CATSRGRGNTGELFF. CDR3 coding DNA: TGTGCCACCAGCAGAGGTCGGGGGAACACCGGGGAGCTGTTTTTT.